Listed here are 5 T cell receptor beta chains from one sample, sequenced in a study of radiotherapy plus CTLA-4 blockade in lung cancer (dated by TCRdb to the late 2010s). Libraries were built with the immunoSEQ multiplex PCR assay. This is the immuneACCESS table as TCRdb keeps it, with only in-frame sequences that have V and J called. A part of the clones is gone; compared with another copy, unresolved V genes explain less than half, and the rest is unexplained. The sample has more than 100,000 clones on record, 75% to 90% of them singletons. Over 6% of the sample is held by the ten biggest clonotypes. The starting material was peripheral blood, obtained from a patient treated with radiotherapy plus ipilimumab. The receptors here all came from a human donor with non-small cell lung cancer that progressed on radiotherapy plus ipilimumab.

J is TRBJ1-5 and V is TRBV19; D uncertain. CDR1 and CDR2 (germline): LNHDA, SQIVND (reference sequence). V lost 3 bases to trimming and J lost 4 bases, with 16 bases between them. The CDR3 runs to 16 residues. Here the CDR3 DNA reads TGTGCCAGTAGTATGGGATATCGGAAACCGAATCAGCCCCAGCATTTT. Amino acid sequence: CASSMGYRKPNQPQHF.

The chain joins TRBV2 to TRBJ2-1; 12 nucleotides agree with TRBD2. Trimming removed 7 bases from V and 11 bases from J; junction bases left unmatched: 12. Per germline, CDR1 SNHLY and CDR2 FYNNEI. This CDR3 has 15 residues. This CDR3 is CASTPLAGGPFKQFF. CDR3 sequence (DNA): TGTGCCAGCACCCCCCTAGCGGGAGGGCCGTTTAAGCAGTTCTTC.

This chain uses TRBV25-1 with TRBJ2-1; D unclear. Trimming removed 5 bases from V and 0 bases from J, with 5 bases in between. The CDR3 runs to 13 residues. Per the germline V gene, CDR1 is MGHDK and CDR2 is SYGVNS. CDR3 sequence: CASSLSSYNEQFF. DNA for the CDR3: TGTGCCAGCAGTCTTAGCTCCTACAATGAGCAGTTCTTC.

This rearrangement joins TRBV6-4 to TRBJ2-1; 7 nucleotides align to TRBD2. Trimming at V came to 2 bases and at J to 0 bases, leaving 4 bases not matched to a gene. Per the germline V gene, CDR1 is MRHNA and CDR2 is SNTAGT. The CDR3 extends over 16 amino acids. For the CDR3, the DNA is TGTGCCAGCAGTGACAGGGCTAGCGGCTCCTACAATGAGCAGTTCTTC. Translating it yields CASSDRASGSYNEQFF.

This clone was detected only a few times. The rearrangement joins TRBV27 to TRBJ2-2; TRBD1 aligns across 8 bases. The CDR3 totals 17 residues. V was clipped by 6 bases and J by 4 bases; unmatched bases: 13. Germline loops: CDR1 MNHEY, CDR2 SMNVEV (reference sequence). DNA of the CDR3: TGTGCCAGCAGAACGACCCGGACAGGGTCTGGCACCGGGGAGCTGTTTTTT. Translation gives CASRTTRTGSGTGELFF.